Presented here are 9 T cell receptor beta chains from one specimen sequenced in a study of T cells in Graves' hyperthyroidism and ophthalmopathy. RNA transcripts were the template for amplifying TCR beta CDR3 regions. When the TCR CDR3 underwent first-round RT-PCR, the HTBI primer set was used. TCRdb reanalysed the multiplex PCR reads using MiXCR and keeps one entry per CDR3 protein. The data show 600,000 to 700,000 distinct CDR3 sequences, about 45% seen once. Sample: peripheral blood or thyroid tissue (not recorded which). The receptors were sampled from an adult man with Graves' disease, either hyperthyroidism or ophthalmopathy (not recorded which).

This clonotype was detected many times. This sequence joins TRBV12-3 or TRBV12-4 and TRBJ1-4, with a tentative D call TRBD1 (6 bases). CDR3 length equals 13 residues. V was pared by 6 bases and J by 7 bases, with 12 bases between. The CDR3 sequence is CASRQTGPEKLFF. The CDR3 coding sequence is TGTGCCAGCAGGCAGACAGGTCCTGAAAAACTGTTTTTT.

This rearrangement joins TRBV6-5 to TRBJ2-2; tentatively, D is TRBD2 (5 bases). Looked up from germline, CDR1 is MNHEY and CDR2 is SVGAGI. Trimming cost V 5 bases and J 3 bases, with 10 bases left between them. This CDR3 is built from 14 residues. This CDR3 is CASSPAGDTGELFF. As DNA, the CDR3 is TGTGCCAGCAGTCCGGCCGGGGACACCGGGGAGCTGTTTTTT.

The chain joins TRBV12-5 to TRBJ1-5; unclear D gene. Trimming stripped 0 bases from V and 0 bases from J, with 9 bases between. This CDR3 is 16 amino acids long. CDR1 is LGHNT, CDR2 FRNRAP, per germline. The CDR3 spells CASGLVLGYSNQPQHF. DNA of the CDR3: TGTGCTAGTGGTTTGGTACTTGGCTATAGCAATCAGCCCCAGCATTTT.

The chain uses TRBV25-1 and TRBJ2-5; 8 positions agree with TRBD1. In germline, CDR1 is MGHDK, CDR2 SYGVNS. J lost 4 bases, V lost 8 bases, and 9 bases had no gene match. The CDR3 sequence is 14 residues long. The CDR3 here is CASPLGQGLETQYF. CDR3 coding DNA: TGTGCCAGCCCCCTCGGACAGGGACTAGAGACCCAGTACTTC.

The chain combines TRBV7-9 with TRBJ1-1; TRBD1 aligns across 7 bases. Germline assignment: CDR1 SEHNR and CDR2 FQNEAQ (reference sequence). V lost 4 bases, J lost 5 bases, and 10 bases stayed unmatched. The CDR3 contains 15 residues. The CDR3, as DNA: TGTGCCAGCAGCTCCGGGACAGCCCCGGGGACTGAAGCTTTCTTT. Its translation is CASSSGTAPGTEAFF.

The chain links TRBV7-2 to TRBJ2-2, with TRBD1 matching over 10 bases. Germline assignment: CDR1 SGHTA and CDR2 FQGNSA. The J segment lost 8 bases and the V segment lost 4 bases, leaving 7 bases of the junction unmatched. The CDR3 runs to 15 residues. CDR3 bases: TGTGCCAGCAGCTCCGGACAGGGGGGTCGTGGGGAGCTGTTTTTT. Translated: CASSSGQGGRGELFF.

This clonotype was picked up many times. In DNA, the CDR3 is TGCAGCGTTGAACGAACAGGGGTGCCGTATGGCTACACCTTC. Encoded protein: CSVERTGVPYGYTF. This chain connects TRBV29-1 to TRBJ1-2; 7 nucleotides agree with TRBD1. Germline-derived CDR1 and CDR2 are SQVTM and ANQGSEA. Germline trimming cut 2 bases from V and 5 bases from J; bases unmatched to any gene: 8. The CDR3 has 14 residues.

V is TRBV12-3 or TRBV12-4 and J is TRBJ1-1; 8 bases map to TRBD1. With V trimmed by 4 bases and J by 4 bases, 11 bases remained unmatched. The CDR3 extends over 16 amino acids. The CDR3 DNA reads TGTGCCAGCAGTTCCGATCCAGGGGGCGGTGGCACTGAAGCTTTCTTT. Residues: CASSSDPGGGGTEAFF.

As concerns this clonotype: One junction end disagrees with the germline gene, perhaps due to a read error. This chain joins TRBV4-1 and TRBJ1-2, with 8 bases aligning to TRBD1. Germline CDR1 MGHRA, CDR2 YSYEKL. This CDR3 region has 15 residues. The CDR3 loop reads CASSQPGQDLYGHTF. The DNA for the CDR3 is TGCGCCAGCAGCCAGCCGGGACAGGACCTCTATGGCCACACCTTC.